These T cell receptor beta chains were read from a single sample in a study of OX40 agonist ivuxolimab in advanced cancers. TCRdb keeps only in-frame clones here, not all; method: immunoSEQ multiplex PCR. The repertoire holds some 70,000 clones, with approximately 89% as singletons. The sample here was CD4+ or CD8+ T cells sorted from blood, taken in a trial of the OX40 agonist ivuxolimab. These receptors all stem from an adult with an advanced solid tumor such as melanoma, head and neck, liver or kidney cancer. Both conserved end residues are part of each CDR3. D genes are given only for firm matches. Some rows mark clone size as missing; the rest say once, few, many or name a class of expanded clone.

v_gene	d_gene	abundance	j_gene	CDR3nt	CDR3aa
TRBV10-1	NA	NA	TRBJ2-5	TGCGCCAGCAGTGATTTCCCGGAGACCCAGTACTTC	CASSDFPETQYF
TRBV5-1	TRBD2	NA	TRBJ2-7	TGCGCCAGCAGCATTGGTATGACTAGCGTTGGCTACGAGCAGTACTTC	CASSIGMTSVGYEQYF
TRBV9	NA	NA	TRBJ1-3	TGTGCCAGCAGCGTAGAGGTCCACACCCCTGGAAACACCATATATTTT	CASSVEVHTPGNTIYF
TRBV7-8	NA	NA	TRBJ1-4	TGTGCCAGCAGCCCCTGGCTCGGACGAGATGAAAAACTGTTTTTT	CASSPWLGRDEKLFF
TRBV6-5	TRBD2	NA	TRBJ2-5	TGTGCGGTTAGCGGGGCCCAAGAGACCCAGTACTTC	CAVSGAQETQYF
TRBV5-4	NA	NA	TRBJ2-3	TGTGCCAGCAGCTTGAGTGGCGGGGCCGGCACAGATACGCAGTATTTT	CASSLSGGAGTDTQYF
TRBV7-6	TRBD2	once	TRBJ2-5	TGTGCCAGCAGCTTGGGACTTCTAGCGGGGGTCCAAGAGACCCAGTACTTC	CASSLGLLAGVQETQYF
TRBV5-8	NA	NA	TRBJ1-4	TGTGCCAGCAAAGTCCCAGGGAGCAGTGAAAAACTGTTTTTT	CASKVPGSSEKLFF
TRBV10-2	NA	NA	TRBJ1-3	TGCGCCAGCAGTGAGTCCGGGAGGGGAAACACCATATATTTT	CASSESGRGNTIYF
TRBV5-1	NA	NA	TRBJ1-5	TGCGCCAGCAGCACCGGGACGATTGGGCAGCCCCAGCATTTT	CASSTGTIGQPQHF
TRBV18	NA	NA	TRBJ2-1	TGTGCCAGCTCACCGGCAGGGTTACCTGGTGAGCAGTTCTTC	CASSPAGLPGEQFF
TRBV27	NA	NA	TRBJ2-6	TGTGCCAGCAGTCCATACAGCGACTCTGGGGCCAACGTCCTGACTTTC	CASSPYSDSGANVLTF
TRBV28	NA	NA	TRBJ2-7	TGTGCCAGCAGTTCTTTTACCTACGAGCAGTACTTC	CASSSFTYEQYF
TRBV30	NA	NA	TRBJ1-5	TGTGCCTGGAGTGTTCAGGGGCGCGGGGGCAATCAGCCCCAGCATTTT	CAWSVQGRGGNQPQHF
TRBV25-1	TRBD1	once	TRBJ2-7	TGTGCCAGCAGTGAAACCGGGGGCAGGGGGCTAAACGAGCAGTACTTC	CASSETGGRGLNEQYF
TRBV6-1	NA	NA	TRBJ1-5	TGTGCCAGCCTGGATGGGGTTTTAAGCAATCAGCCCCAGCATTTT	CASLDGVLSNQPQHF
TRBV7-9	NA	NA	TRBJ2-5	TGTGCCAGCAGCCGAGGAACAGGGTCCGGACTCCAAGAGACCCAGTACTTC	CASSRGTGSGLQETQYF
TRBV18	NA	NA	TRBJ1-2	TGTGCCAGCTCACGATCTATCGCAGGGGATAACTATGGCTACACCTTC	CASSRSIAGDNYGYTF
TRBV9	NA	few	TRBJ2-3	TGTGCCAGCAGCCCAGATCGGGAGCGGCAGAGGACAGATACGCAGTATTTT	CASSPDRERQRTDTQYF
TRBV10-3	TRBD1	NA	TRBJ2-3	TGTGCCATCAGGGAGGGACAGGGCCCAGATACGCAGTATTTT	CAIREGQGPDTQYF
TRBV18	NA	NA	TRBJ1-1	TGTGCCAGCTCATTACGGGTCGAAGCTTTCTTT	CASSLRVEAFF
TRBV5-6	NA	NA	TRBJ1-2	TGTGCCAGCAGTCGGACGGTATACTATGGCTACACCTTC	CASSRTVYYGYTF
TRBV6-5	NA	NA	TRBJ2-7	TGTGCCAGCAGTTTCAGCGGGACAGGCCGCTACGAGCAGTACTTC	CASSFSGTGRYEQYF
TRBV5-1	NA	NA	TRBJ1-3	TGCGCCAGCAGCTTGGGCGCAGGTTTAAACTCTGGAAACACCATATATTTT	CASSLGAGLNSGNTIYF
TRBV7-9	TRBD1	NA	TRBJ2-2	TGTGCCAGCAGCAAGGACAGGGGTGGCTCCAACACCGGGGAGCTGTTTTTT	CASSKDRGGSNTGELFF
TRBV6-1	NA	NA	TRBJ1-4	TGTGCCAGCAGTGGACCTCCAGGGTCAACTAATGAAAAACTGTTTTTT	CASSGPPGSTNEKLFF
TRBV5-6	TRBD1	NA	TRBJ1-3	TGTGCCAGCAGCTTGGTTAGGGGGCAAGGAAACACCATATATTTT	CASSLVRGQGNTIYF
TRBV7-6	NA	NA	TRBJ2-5	TGTGCCAGCAGCTTAGTCACACTAGGGAGACAAGAGACCCAGTACTTC	CASSLVTLGRQETQYF
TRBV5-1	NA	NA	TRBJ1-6	TGCGCCAGCAGCTTGCGGGTAACCTCCTATAATTCACCCCTCCACTTT	CASSLRVTSYNSPLHF
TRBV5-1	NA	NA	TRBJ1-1	TGCGCCAGCAGCTTGGCCTGGGAGAACACTGAAGCTTTCTTT	CASSLAWENTEAFF
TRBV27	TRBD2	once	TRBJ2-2	TGTGCCAGCAGTGCCCGACTAGCGGGGGGAAACACCGGGGAGCTGTTTTTT	CASSARLAGGNTGELFF
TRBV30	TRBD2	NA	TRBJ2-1	TGTGCCTCGGGACTAGCGGGGGGGACCAATGAGCAGTTCTTC	CASGLAGGTNEQFF
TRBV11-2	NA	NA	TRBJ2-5	TGTGCCAGCAGCTTAGATCTTCTATCGGAGACCCAGTACTTC	CASSLDLLSETQYF
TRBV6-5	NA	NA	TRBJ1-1	TGTGCCAGCAGTTACATAGGGGGGTCAGAAGCTTTCTTT	CASSYIGGSEAFF
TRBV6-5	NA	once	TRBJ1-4	TGTGCCAGCAGTAAAGGGACGTATAATGAAAAACTGTTTTTT	CASSKGTYNEKLFF
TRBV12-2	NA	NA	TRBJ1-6	TGTGCAAGTCGCTTACGGGACAGGGGATATAATTCACCCCTCCACTTT	CASRLRDRGYNSPLHF
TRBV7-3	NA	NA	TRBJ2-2	TGTGCCAGCAGCAAGTTTGGAGAAGAGCTGTTTTTT	CASSKFGEELFF
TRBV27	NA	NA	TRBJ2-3	TGTGCCAGCAGCGGCTGGGGCGCCAGCACAGATACGCAGTATTTT	CASSGWGASTDTQYF
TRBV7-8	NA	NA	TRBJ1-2	TGTGCCAGCAGCTTAGGTTGGGGGGGTCCCCCTCCAGGCTATGGCTACACCTTC	CASSLGWGGPPPGYGYTF
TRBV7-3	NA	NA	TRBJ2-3	TGTGCCAGCAGCTTACAGGGGCAAGATACGCAGTATTTT	CASSLQGQDTQYF
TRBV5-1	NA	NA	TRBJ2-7	TGCGCCAGCAGCTTATCCTCCTACGAGCAGTACTTC	CASSLSSYEQYF
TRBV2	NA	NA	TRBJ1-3	TGTGCCAGCAGTGAACAGGGTCCTGGAAACACCATATATTTT	CASSEQGPGNTIYF
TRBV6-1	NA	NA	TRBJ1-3	TGTGCCAGCAGTGAGATGGGAACTGTCGCTGGAAACACCATATATTTT	CASSEMGTVAGNTIYF
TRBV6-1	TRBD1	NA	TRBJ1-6	TGTGCCAGCAGTGCCCCAGGGACAGGGGTTTCACCCCTCCACTTT	CASSAPGTGVSPLHF
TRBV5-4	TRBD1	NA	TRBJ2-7	TGTGCCAGCAGCCGAGACAGGGACGCCTACGAGCAGTACTTC	CASSRDRDAYEQYF